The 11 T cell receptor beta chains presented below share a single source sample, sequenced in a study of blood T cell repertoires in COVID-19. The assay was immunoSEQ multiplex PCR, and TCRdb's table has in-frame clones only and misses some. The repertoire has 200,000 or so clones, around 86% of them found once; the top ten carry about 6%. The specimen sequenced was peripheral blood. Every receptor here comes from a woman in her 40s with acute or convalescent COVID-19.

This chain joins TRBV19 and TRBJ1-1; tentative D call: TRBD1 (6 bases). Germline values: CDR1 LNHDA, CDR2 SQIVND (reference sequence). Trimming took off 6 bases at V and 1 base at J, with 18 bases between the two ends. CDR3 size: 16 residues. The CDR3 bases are TGTGCCAGTAGCCCACCTAGACAGGCGACGAACACTGAAGCTTTCTTT. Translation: CASSPPRQATNTEAFF.

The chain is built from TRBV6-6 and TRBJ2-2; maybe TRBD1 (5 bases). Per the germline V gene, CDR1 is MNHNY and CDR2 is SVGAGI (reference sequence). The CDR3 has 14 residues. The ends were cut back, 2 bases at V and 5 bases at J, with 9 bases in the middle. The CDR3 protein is CASSYAGITGELFF. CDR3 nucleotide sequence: TGTGCCAGCAGTTACGCAGGGATTACCGGGGAGCTGTTTTTT.

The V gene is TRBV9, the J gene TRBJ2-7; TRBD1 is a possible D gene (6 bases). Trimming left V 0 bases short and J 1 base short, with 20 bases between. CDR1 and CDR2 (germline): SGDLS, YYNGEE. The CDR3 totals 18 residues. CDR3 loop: CASSVGIFDRSGSYEQYF. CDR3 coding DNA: TGTGCCAGCAGCGTAGGAATTTTCGACAGGTCGGGGTCCTACGAGCAGTACTTC.

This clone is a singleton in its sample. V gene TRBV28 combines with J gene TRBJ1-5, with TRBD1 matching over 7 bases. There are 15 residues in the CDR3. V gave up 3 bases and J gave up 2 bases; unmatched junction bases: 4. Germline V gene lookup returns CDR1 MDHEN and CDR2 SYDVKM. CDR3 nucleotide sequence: TGTGCCAGCAGTTTCAGGGGGGTCGGCAATCAGCCCCAGCATTTT. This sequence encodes CASSFRGVGNQPQHF.

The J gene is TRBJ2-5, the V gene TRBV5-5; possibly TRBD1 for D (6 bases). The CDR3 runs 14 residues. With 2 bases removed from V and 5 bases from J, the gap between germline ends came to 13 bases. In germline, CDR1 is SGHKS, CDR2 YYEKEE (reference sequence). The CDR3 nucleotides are TGTGCCAGCAGCTTTAGTTCAGGGGTGGAGACCCAGTACTTC. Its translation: CASSFSSGVETQYF.

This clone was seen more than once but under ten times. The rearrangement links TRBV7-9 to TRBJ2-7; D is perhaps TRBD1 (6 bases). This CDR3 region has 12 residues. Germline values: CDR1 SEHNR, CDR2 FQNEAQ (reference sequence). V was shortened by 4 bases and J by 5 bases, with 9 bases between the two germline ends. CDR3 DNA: TGTGCCAGCAGCTCAGGGGTCCACGAGCAGTACTTC. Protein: CASSSGVHEQYF.

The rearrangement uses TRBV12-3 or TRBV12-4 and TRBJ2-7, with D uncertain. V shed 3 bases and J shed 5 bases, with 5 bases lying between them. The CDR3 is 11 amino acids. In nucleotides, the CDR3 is TGTGCCAGCAGTTTTTTAGACGAGCAGTACTTC. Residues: CASSFLDEQYF.

This CDR3 is CASSQVPGRAGPYNEQFF. CDR3 in DNA: TGCGCCAGCAGCCAAGTCCCCGGGCGAGCGGGGCCCTACAATGAGCAGTTCTTC. The V and J genes are TRBV4-1 and TRBJ2-1, with 7 bases matching TRBD2. The CDR3 loop spans 18 amino acids. After removal of 1 base from V and 2 bases from J, the junction contained 11 bases not matched to a gene. CDR1 MGHRA and CDR2 YSYEKL come from the germline V gene.

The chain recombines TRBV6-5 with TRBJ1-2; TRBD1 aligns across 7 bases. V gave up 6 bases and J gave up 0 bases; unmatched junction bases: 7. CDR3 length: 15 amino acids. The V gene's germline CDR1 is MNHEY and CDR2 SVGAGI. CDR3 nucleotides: TGTGCCAGCAGAGATGCGACAGGGACTAACTATGGCTACACCTTC. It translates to CASRDATGTNYGYTF.

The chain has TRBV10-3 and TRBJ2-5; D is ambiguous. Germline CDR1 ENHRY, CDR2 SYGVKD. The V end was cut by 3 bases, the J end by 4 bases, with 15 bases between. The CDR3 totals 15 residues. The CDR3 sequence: CAISDPQTGPETQYF. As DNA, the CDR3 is TGTGCCATCAGTGACCCCCAGACTGGCCCAGAGACCCAGTACTTC.

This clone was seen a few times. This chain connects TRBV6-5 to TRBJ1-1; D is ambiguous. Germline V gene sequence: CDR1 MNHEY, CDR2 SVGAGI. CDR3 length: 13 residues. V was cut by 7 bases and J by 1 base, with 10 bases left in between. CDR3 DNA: TGTGCCAGCACCCGGACTTGGAACACTGAAGCTTTCTTT. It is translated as CASTRTWNTEAFF.